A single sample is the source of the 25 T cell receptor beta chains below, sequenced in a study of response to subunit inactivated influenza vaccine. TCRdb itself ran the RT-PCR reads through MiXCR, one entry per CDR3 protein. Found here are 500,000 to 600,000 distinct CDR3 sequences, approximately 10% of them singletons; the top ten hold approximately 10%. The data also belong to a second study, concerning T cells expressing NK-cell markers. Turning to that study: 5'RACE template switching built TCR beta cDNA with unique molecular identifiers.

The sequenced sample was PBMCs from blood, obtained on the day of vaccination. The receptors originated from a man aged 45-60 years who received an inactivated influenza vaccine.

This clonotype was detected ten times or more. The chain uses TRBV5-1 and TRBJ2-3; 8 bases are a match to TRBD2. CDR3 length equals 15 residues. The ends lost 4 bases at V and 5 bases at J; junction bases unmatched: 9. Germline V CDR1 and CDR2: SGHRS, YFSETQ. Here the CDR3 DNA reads TGCGCCAGCAGCGGGTCGCGGGGGGCAGGAGATACGCAGTATTTT. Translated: CASSGSRGAGDTQYF.

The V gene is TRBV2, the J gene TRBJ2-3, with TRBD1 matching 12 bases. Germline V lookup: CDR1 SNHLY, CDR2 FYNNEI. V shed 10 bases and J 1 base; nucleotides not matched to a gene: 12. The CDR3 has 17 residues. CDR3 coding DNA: TGTGCCACCCCGGGACAGGGGGCTGGGCGGGGCACAGATACGCAGTATTTT. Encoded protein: CATPGQGAGRGTDTQYF.

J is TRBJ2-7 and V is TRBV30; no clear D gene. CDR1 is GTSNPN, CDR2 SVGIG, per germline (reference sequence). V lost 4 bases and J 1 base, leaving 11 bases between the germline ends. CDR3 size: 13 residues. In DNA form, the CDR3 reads TGTGCCTGGAACCTCCTAAATTCCTACGAGCAGTACTTC. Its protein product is CAWNLLNSYEQYF. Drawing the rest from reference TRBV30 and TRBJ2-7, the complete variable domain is SQTIHQWPATLVQPVGSPLSLECTVEGTSNPNLYWYRQAAGRGLQLLFYSVGIGQISSEVPQNLSASRPQDRQFILSSKKLLLSDSGFYLCAWNLLNSYEQYFGPGTRLTVT.

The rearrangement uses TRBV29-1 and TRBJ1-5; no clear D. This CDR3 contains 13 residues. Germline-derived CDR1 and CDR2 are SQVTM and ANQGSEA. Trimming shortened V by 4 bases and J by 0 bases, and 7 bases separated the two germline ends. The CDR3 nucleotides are TGCAGCGTTGCACAGAATAGCAATCAGCCCCAGCATTTT. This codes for CSVAQNSNQPQHF.

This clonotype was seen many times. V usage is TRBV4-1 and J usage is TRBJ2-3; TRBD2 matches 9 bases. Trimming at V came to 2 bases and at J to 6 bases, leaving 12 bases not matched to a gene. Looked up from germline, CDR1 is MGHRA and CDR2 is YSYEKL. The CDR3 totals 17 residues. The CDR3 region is CASSQLATGTSSDTQYF. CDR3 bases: TGCGCCAGCAGCCAACTCGCGACCGGGACTAGCTCGGATACGCAGTATTTT.

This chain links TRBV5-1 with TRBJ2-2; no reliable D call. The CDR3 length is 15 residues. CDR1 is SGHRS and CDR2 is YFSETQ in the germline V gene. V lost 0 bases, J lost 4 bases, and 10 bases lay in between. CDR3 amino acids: CASSLAPPATGELFF. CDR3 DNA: TGCGCCAGCAGCTTGGCCCCCCCCGCCACCGGGGAGCTGTTTTTT.

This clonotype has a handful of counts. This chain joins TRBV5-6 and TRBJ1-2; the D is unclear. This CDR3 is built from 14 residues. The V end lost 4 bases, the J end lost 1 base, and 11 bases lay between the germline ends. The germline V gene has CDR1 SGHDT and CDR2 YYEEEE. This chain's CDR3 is CASSSFRINYGYTF. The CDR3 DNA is TGTGCCAGCAGCAGTTTTAGAATTAACTATGGCTACACCTTC.

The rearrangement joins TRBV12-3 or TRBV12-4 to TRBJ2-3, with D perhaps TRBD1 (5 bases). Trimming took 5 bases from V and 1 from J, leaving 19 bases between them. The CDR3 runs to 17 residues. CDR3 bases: TGTGCCAGCAGTCCATCCGCCATGGGGCTCGGCACAGATACGCAGTATTTT. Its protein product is CASSPSAMGLGTDTQYF.

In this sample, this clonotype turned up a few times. In DNA form, the CDR3 reads TGCAGCGTTGAACTTCGGAGTGCAACTAATGAAAAACTGTTTTTT. This translates into CSVELRSATNEKLFF. This chain uses TRBV29-1 with TRBJ1-4; D uncertain. Germline V gene data show CDR1 as SQVTM and CDR2 as ANQGSEA. The length of the CDR3 is 15 residues. The V gene lost 2 bases and the J gene lost 0 bases, with 10 bases spanning the gap. Full variable domain (missing parts from reference TRBV29-1 and TRBJ1-4): SAVISQKPSRDICQRGTSLTIQCQVDSQVTMMFWYRQQPGQSLTLIATANQGSEATYESGFVIDKFPISRPNLTFSTLTVSNMSPEDSSIYLCSVELRSATNEKLFFGSGTQLSVL.

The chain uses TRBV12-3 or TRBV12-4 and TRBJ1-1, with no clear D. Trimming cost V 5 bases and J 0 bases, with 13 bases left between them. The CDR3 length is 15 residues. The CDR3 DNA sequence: TGTGCCAGCAGTCCAAATACAGCAATGAACACTGAAGCTTTCTTT. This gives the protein CASSPNTAMNTEAFF.

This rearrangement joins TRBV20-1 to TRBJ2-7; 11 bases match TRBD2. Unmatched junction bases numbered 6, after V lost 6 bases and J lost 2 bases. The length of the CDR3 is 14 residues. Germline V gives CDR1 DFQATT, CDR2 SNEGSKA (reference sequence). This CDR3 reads CSALAGGTAYEQYF. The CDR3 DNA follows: TGCAGTGCCTTAGCGGGAGGGACCGCCTACGAGCAGTACTTC.

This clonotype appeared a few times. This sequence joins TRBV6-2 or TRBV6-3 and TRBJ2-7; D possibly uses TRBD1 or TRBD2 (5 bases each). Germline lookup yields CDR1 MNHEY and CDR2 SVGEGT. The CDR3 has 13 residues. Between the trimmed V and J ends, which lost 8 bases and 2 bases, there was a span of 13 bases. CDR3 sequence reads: CASGLGTTYEQYF. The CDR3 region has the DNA TGTGCCAGCGGATTGGGGACGACCTACGAGCAGTACTTC.

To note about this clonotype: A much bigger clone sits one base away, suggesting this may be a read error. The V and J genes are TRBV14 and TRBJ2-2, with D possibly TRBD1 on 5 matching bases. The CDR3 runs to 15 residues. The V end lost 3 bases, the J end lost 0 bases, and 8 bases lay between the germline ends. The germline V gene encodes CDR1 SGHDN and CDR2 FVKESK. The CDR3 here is CASSQAGTNTGELFF. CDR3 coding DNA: TGTGCCAGCAGCCAGGCAGGGACGAACACCGGGGAGCTGTTTTTT.

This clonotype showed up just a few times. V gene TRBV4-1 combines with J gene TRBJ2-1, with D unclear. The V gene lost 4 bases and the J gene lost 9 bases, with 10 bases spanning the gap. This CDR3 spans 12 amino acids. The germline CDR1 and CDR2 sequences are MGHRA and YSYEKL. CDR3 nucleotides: TGCGCCAGCAGCCCGTACGGTATTGAGCAGTTCTTC. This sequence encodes CASSPYGIEQFF.

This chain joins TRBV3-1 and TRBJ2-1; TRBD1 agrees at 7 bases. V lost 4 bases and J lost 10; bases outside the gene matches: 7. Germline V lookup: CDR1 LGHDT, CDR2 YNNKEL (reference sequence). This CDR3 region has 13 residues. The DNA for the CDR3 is TGTGCCAGCAGCCTCCAGGGGGTACCCGAGCAGTTCTTC. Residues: CASSLQGVPEQFF.

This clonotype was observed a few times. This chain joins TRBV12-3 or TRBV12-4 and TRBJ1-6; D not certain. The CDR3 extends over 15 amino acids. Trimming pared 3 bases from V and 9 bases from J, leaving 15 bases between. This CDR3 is CASSLRRGRGSPLHF. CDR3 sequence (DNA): TGTGCCAGCAGTTTGCGGCGGGGAAGAGGTTCACCCCTCCACTTT.

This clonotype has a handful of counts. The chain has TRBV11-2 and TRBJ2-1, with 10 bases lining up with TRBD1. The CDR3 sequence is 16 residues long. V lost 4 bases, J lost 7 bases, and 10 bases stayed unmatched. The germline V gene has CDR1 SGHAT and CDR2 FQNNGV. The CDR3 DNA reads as TGTGCCAGCAGCTGGACCCTGGGGGACAGGGGAAATGAGCAGTTCTTC. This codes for CASSWTLGDRGNEQFF.

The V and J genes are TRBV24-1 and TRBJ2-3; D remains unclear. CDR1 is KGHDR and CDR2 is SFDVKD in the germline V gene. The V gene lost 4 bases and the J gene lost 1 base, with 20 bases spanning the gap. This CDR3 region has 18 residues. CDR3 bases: TGTGCCACCAGTGACCCAGCTAAAGGGTCGATGGGCACAGATACGCAGTATTTT. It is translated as CATSDPAKGSMGTDTQYF.

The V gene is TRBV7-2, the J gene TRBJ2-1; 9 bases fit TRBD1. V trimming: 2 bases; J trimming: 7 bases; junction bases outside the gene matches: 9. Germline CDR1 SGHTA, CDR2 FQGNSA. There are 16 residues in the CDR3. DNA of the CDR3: TGTGCCAGCAGCTTATCGGCGGGACAGGGCCTTAATGAGCAGTTCTTC. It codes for CASSLSAGQGLNEQFF. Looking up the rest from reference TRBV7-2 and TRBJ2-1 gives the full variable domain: GAGVSQSPSNKVTEKGKDVELRCDPISGHTALYWYRQSLGQGLEFLIYFQGNSAPDKSGLPSDRFSAERTGGSVSTLTIQRTQQEDSAVYLCASSLSAGQGLNEQFFGPGTRLTVL.

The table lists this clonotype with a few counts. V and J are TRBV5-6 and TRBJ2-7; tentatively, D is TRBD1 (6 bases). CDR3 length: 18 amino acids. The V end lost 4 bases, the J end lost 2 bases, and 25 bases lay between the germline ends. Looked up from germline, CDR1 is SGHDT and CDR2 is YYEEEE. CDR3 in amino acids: CASSIGGIGAAITYEQYF. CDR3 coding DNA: TGTGCCAGCAGCATTGGGGGCATCGGGGCTGCTATAACCTACGAGCAGTACTTC. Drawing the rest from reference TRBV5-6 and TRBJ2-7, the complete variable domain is DAGVTQSPTHLIKTRGQQVTLRCSPKSGHDTVSWYQQALGQGPQFIFQYYEEEERQRGNFPDRFSGHQFPNYSSELNVNALLLGDSALYLCASSIGGIGAAITYEQYFGPGTRLTVT.

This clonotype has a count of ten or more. The CDR3 protein is CASSLGPFSGNTIYF. Written as DNA, the CDR3 is TGTGCCAGCAGCTTAGGGCCGTTCTCTGGAAACACCATATATTTT. The chain carries TRBV7-8 and TRBJ1-3, with no clear D. CDR1 is SGHVS, CDR2 FQNEAQ, per germline. The germline V and J ends were trimmed by 1 base and 0 bases, with 7 bases remaining between them. The CDR3 has 15 residues.

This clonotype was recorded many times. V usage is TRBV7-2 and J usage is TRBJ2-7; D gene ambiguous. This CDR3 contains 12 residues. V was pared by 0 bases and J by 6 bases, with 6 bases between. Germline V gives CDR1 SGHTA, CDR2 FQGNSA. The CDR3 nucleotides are TGTGCCAGCAGCTTAGCAGGGCGCGAGCAGTACTTC. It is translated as CASSLAGREQYF.

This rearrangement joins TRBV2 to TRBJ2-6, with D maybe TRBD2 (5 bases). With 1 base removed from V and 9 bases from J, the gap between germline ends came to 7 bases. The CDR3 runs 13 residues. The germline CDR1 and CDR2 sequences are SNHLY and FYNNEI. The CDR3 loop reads CASSEGLRNVLTF. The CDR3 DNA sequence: TGTGCCAGCAGTGAAGGACTACGCAACGTCCTGACTTTC. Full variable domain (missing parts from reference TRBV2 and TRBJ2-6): EPEVTQTPSHQVTQMGQEVILRCVPISNHLYFYWYRQILGQKVEFLVSFYNNEISEKSEIFDDQFSVERPDGSNFTLKIRSTKLEDSAMYFCASSEGLRNVLTFGAGSRLTVL.

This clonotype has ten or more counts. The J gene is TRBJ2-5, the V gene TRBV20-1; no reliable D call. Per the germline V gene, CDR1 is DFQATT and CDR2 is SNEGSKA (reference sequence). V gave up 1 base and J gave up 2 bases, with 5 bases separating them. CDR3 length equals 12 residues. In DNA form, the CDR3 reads TGCAGTGCTAGAGGTCAGCAAGAGACCCAGTACTTC. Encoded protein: CSARGQQETQYF.

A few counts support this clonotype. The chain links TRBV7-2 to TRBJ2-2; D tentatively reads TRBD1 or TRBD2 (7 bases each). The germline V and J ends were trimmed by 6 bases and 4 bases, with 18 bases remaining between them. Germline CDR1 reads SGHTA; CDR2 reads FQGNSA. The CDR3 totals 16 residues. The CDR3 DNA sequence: TGTGCCAGCAGATTACATCAGGGGGGGACCACCGGGGAGCTGTTTTTT. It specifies CASRLHQGGTTGELFF.